This T cell receptor (beta chain) was identified in a study of prognosis after radiotherapy for stage I lung cancer. Study context: Enrollment began in 2018 and ended in early 2019; the enrolled patients had stage I non-small cell lung cancer.

On this clonotype itself: Its antigen is not identified.

This CDR3 spans 14 amino acids. Trimming cost V 9 bases and J 5 bases, with 20 bases left between them. Germline V CDR1 and CDR2: MDHEN, SYDVKM. Two-round multiplex PCR on genomic DNA was the method by which TCR beta CDR3 was amplified. Each TRBV and TRBJ gene had its own primer in the first PCR round. One entry per CDR3 protein, called by TCRdb with MiXCR from the multiplex PCR reads. The data show around 14,000 distinct CDR3 sequences, approximately 33% seen once. Notes on the study in general: Tumor-specific reactivity of the expanded TCR clones remained undetermined. Among patients who developed distant metastases, Shannon entropy after stereotactic body radiation therapy was lower.

Peripheral blood, about 5.4 milliliters per draw, was collected at each of two time points. The sequence was collected from a donor aged 50 or older with non-small cell lung cancer. Here the sequenced sample was PBMCs, taken before or after stereotactic body radiation therapy (not recorded which). The V call is TRBV28, the J call TRBJ2-7; a weak D match, TRBD2 (7 bases). Here the CDR3 DNA reads TGTGCCAGTTTATCGGGGTCGGGGGGCAACGAGCAGTACTTC. As protein: CASLSGSGGNEQYF.